A single sample gave rise to the 15 T cell receptor beta chains below, sequenced in a study of blood T cell repertoires in COVID-19 (dated by TCRdb to the early 2020s). Library method: the immunoSEQ multiplex PCR assay. TCRdb provides this immuneACCESS table in a form limited to in-frame rearrangements. Some clones are lacking; in checked studies, under half of them reflect an unresolved V gene, and why the rest are absent is not known. A total of over 30,000 clones appear in this sample, roughly 85% of them only once. The top ten clones comprise over 3.5% of the sample. Sequences were obtained from peripheral blood. These receptors originate from a man aged 50-59 years with acute or convalescent COVID-19.

The gene calls are TRBV6-5 and TRBJ2-3, with TRBD2 as a possible D gene (5 bases). With 5 bases removed from V and 4 bases from J, the gap between germline ends came to 16 bases. Germline loops: CDR1 MNHEY, CDR2 SVGAGI. The CDR3 totals 15 residues. CDR3 protein: CASSMTLQRADTQYF. In DNA form, the CDR3 reads TGTGCCAGCAGTATGACACTCCAGAGGGCAGATACGCAGTATTTT.

The rearrangement uses TRBV19 and TRBJ1-1; 7 positions agree with TRBD1. The J segment lost 4 bases and the V segment lost 3 bases, leaving 5 bases of the junction unmatched. This CDR3 contains 14 residues. CDR1 and CDR2 (germline): LNHDA, SQIVND (reference sequence). This CDR3 reads CASSIFGTVTEAFF. Written as DNA, the CDR3 is TGTGCCAGTAGTATTTTCGGGACAGTCACTGAAGCTTTCTTT.

This clone was observed a few times. The CDR3: CASYSGHIGYTF. The CDR3 DNA sequence: TGTGCCAGTTACTCAGGGCACATAGGCTACACCTTC. The V gene is TRBV19, the J gene TRBJ1-2, with a weak D call TRBD1 (5 bases). V lost 8 bases to trimming and J lost 8 bases, with 15 bases between them. The CDR3 has 12 amino acids. Per germline, CDR1 LNHDA and CDR2 SQIVND (reference sequence).

This clone was counted a single time. At one of its ends the junction is not consistent with the germline gene, which may arise from a read error. V usage is TRBV2 and J usage is TRBJ2-5; D remains ambiguous. The CDR3 is made up of 12 amino acids. Germline assignment: CDR1 SNHLY and CDR2 FYNNEI. Here the CDR3 reads CARSAARETQYF. For the CDR3, the DNA is TGTGCCAGAAGTGCAGCCCGGGAGACCCAGTACTTC.

The chain employs TRBV19 and TRBJ2-3; 10 bases are shared with TRBD2. Looked up from germline, CDR1 is LNHDA and CDR2 is SQIVND (reference sequence). The V segment lost 5 bases and the J segment 5 bases; nucleotides outside the gene matches: 7. CDR3 size: 15 residues. The CDR3 loop reads CASSRSGRRGDTQYF. The CDR3 nucleotides are TGTGCCAGTAGTCGTAGCGGGAGGAGGGGAGATACGCAGTATTTT.

This chain uses TRBV4-1 with TRBJ2-5; 7 bases line up with TRBD1. V shed 5 bases, J shed 2 bases, and the junction held 2 bases outside the gene matches. From germline, CDR1 is MGHRA and CDR2 YSYEKL. The CDR3 spans 13 residues. The CDR3 coding sequence is TGCGCCAGCAGCGTACAGGGGCAAGAGACCCAGTACTTC. Translated: CASSVQGQETQYF.

This chain uses TRBV5-5 with TRBJ2-5; tentative D call: TRBD2 (6 bases). The CDR3 length is 13 residues. CDR1 is SGHKS, CDR2 YYEKEE, per germline (reference sequence). Trimming stripped 5 bases from V and 0 bases from J, with 8 bases between. Here the CDR3 reads CASSRDYQETQYF. CDR3 in DNA: TGTGCCAGCAGTAGGGACTACCAAGAGACCCAGTACTTC. Complete variable domain (other parts from reference TRBV5-5 and TRBJ2-5): DAGVTQSPTHLIKTRGQQVTLRCSPISGHKSVSWYQQVLGQGPQFIFQYYEKEERGRGNFPDRFSARQFPNYSSELNVNALLLGDSALYLCASSRDYQETQYFGPGTRLLVL.

This clone is classed as medium-sized. The chain links TRBV24-1 to TRBJ1-1, with D unclear. V dropped 0 bases and J dropped 7 bases, with 11 bases sitting between them. Germline V lookup: CDR1 KGHDR, CDR2 SFDVKD. The CDR3 length is 14 residues. Here the CDR3 reads CATSDLQPGIEAFF. As DNA, the CDR3 is TGTGCCACCAGTGATTTGCAGCCCGGGATTGAAGCTTTCTTT.

V gene TRBV18 combines with J gene TRBJ1-1; TRBD1 matches 10 bases. V shed 6 bases and J 8 bases; nucleotides not matched to a gene: 15. The CDR3 covers 16 residues. CDR1 is KGHSH and CDR2 is LQKENI in the germline V gene. CDR3 in amino acids: CASSLRQGASKTEAFF. In DNA form, the CDR3 reads TGTGCCAGCTCCCTGCGACAGGGGGCGAGTAAGACCGAAGCTTTCTTT.

V is TRBV19 and J is TRBJ1-4; D gene uncertain. Per germline, CDR1 LNHDA and CDR2 SQIVND (reference sequence). V gave up 7 bases and J gave up 0 bases, with 15 bases separating them. This CDR3 is built from 16 residues. CDR3: CASTPVGRTTNEKLFF. The CDR3 DNA is TGTGCCAGTACCCCCGTGGGGAGAACAACTAATGAAAAACTGTTTTTT. The whole variable domain, filled in from reference TRBV19 and TRBJ1-4, reads DGGITQSPKYLFRKEGQNVTLSCEQNLNHDAMYWYRQDPGQGLRLIYYSQIVNDFQKGDIAEGYSVSREKKESFPLTVTSAQKNPTAFYLCASTPVGRTTNEKLFFGSGTQLSVL.

This rearrangement joins TRBV7-9 to TRBJ1-5; TRBD1 is a possible D gene (6 bases). Germline loops: CDR1 SEHNR, CDR2 FQNEAQ (reference sequence). V was cut by 7 bases and J by 3 bases, with 10 bases left in between. The CDR3 covers 13 residues. In nucleotides, the CDR3 is TGTGCCAGCACATCAGGGGACAATCAGCCCCAGCATTTT. It codes for CASTSGDNQPQHF.

The chain joins TRBV10-2 to TRBJ2-3, with 7 bases lining up with TRBD1. Germline loops: CDR1 WSHSY, CDR2 SAAADI. This CDR3 is built from 14 residues. Trimming cost V 8 bases and J 5 bases; bases outside gene matches: 10. This CDR3 is CASGQEGTGDTQYF. For the CDR3, the DNA is TGCGCCAGCGGACAGGAAGGCACCGGAGATACGCAGTATTTT.

V is TRBV5-1 and J is TRBJ2-2; 7 bases line up with TRBD1. The CDR3 runs 15 residues. V gave up 0 bases and J gave up 6 bases; unmatched junction bases: 5. The germline V gene encodes CDR1 SGHRS and CDR2 YFSETQ. Written as DNA, the CDR3 is TGCGCCAGCAGCTTGGGCCAGGGGGTAGCCGGGGAGCTGTTTTTT. Its protein product is CASSLGQGVAGELFF.

The count of this clone is one. This chain links TRBV5-8 with TRBJ1-5; 9 bases line up with TRBD1. The trim removed 2 bases at V and 5 bases at J, leaving 8 bases unmatched. The CDR3 sequence is 16 residues long. Germline V gene lookup returns CDR1 SGHTS and CDR2 YDEGEE. CDR3: CASSFHYWDRDQPQHF. In DNA form, the CDR3 reads TGTGCCAGCAGCTTCCATTACTGGGACAGGGATCAGCCCCAGCATTTT.

V is TRBV19 and J is TRBJ2-3; perhaps TRBD1 as D (6 bases). This CDR3 is built from 15 residues. The germline V gene encodes CDR1 LNHDA and CDR2 SQIVND (reference sequence). V lost 5 bases, J lost 3 bases, and 15 bases lay in between. The CDR3 DNA sequence: TGTGCCAGTAGTTTGTACAGGGCCAGGACAGATACGCAGTATTTT. Amino acids: CASSLYRARTDTQYF.